Sequencing of this T cell receptor (beta chain) was carried out in a study of response to subunit inactivated influenza vaccine. The V gene end was trimmed by 4 bases and the J gene end by 6 bases; junction bases not matched to a gene: 7. The germline V gene has CDR1 MGHRA and CDR2 YSYEKL. The CDR3 runs to 15 residues. Findings of the study overall: It was suggested by the authors that few new T cells are recruited by each seasonal influenza vaccination.

This clonotype was seen at least ten times. Its antigen is currently unknown. TCRdb reanalysed the RT-PCR reads using MiXCR and keeps one entry per CDR3 protein. The sample includes 280,000 or so distinct CDR3 sequences, 20% to 25% of them seen just once. The sample was PBMCs from blood, taken about 20 months after vaccination. The TCR comes from a man aged 50-75 years who received an inactivated influenza vaccine. The J gene is TRBJ2-1, the V gene TRBV4-1; TRBD2 agrees at 9 bases. The CDR3 DNA reads as TGCGCCAGCAGCCTCCGGCTAGCGGGAACCAATGAGCAGTTCTTC. This sequence encodes CASSLRLAGTNEQFF.